What follows are 32 T cell receptor beta chains derived from one specimen sequenced in a study of PD-1 blockade in classical Hodgkin lymphoma. Clones were read by immunoSEQ multiplex PCR, and TCRdb kept only the in-frame ones, dropping some. Of around 31,000 clones in the sample, about 85% were seen once. The patients all showed relapse after autologous stem cell transplantation, while their brentuximab vedotin exposure varied. Investigators isolated CD4+ T cells from thawed PBMCs through magnetic negative selection. Sequences were derived from CD4+ T cells from blood, sampled at baseline. These receptor sequences come from a human donor with classical Hodgkin lymphoma.

This clone is a singleton in its sample. The junction departs from the called germline gene at one end, perhaps through a read error. The CDR3 DNA reads TGTGCCAGCAGCCTAGCGAGGGACTTCCTCTACGAGCAGTACTTC. This gives the protein CASSLARDFLYEQYF. This chain uses TRBV7-2 with TRBJ2-7, with D possibly matching TRBD2 (6 bases). CDR1 is SGHTA and CDR2 is FQGNSA in the germline V gene. The CDR3 loop spans 15 amino acids.

In this sample, this clone turned up a few times. The chain employs TRBV5-1 and TRBJ1-5, with no clear D. The CDR3 consists of 13 residues. Germline CDR1 reads SGHRS; CDR2 reads YFSETQ. Trimming cost V 4 bases and J 2 bases, with 7 bases left between them. CDR3 amino acids: CASSPEGNQPQHF. CDR3 coding DNA: TGCGCCAGCAGCCCGGAGGGCAATCAGCCCCAGCATTTT.

The chain uses TRBV28 and TRBJ2-7, with 9 bases identical to TRBD2. CDR3 length: 21 amino acids. CDR1 is MDHEN and CDR2 is SYDVKM in the germline V gene. With 1 base clipped from V and 3 bases from J, the junction kept 22 bases outside the gene matches. The CDR3 spells CASSLLGSKKGVAGANYEQYF. CDR3 coding DNA: TGTGCCAGCAGTTTATTGGGGTCCAAAAAGGGGGTAGCGGGAGCGAACTACGAGCAGTACTTC.

The chain has TRBV5-1 and TRBJ2-3, with a tentative D call TRBD2 (6 bases). V lost 4 bases, J lost 5 bases, and 17 bases lay in between. CDR1 is SGHRS, CDR2 YFSETQ, per germline. The CDR3 is 15 amino acids. CDR3 amino acids: CASSPLEGKGDTQYF. In nucleotides, the CDR3 is TGCGCCAGCAGCCCCCTGGAGGGAAAGGGAGATACGCAGTATTTT.

This clone was observed a single time. The chain is built from TRBV18 and TRBJ2-3; TRBD1 might be the D (6 bases). The CDR3 covers 15 residues. V gave up 4 bases and J gave up 10 bases, with 21 bases separating them. Per germline, CDR1 KGHSH and CDR2 LQKENI. CDR3 nucleotide sequence: TGTGCCAGCTCACGACTCCGGGACACGTTATTATCGCAGTATTTT. Its translation: CASSRLRDTLLSQYF.

The rearrangement uses TRBV19 and TRBJ2-7, with 10 bases lining up with TRBD1. Trimming took 4 bases from V and 5 from J; bases not matched to a gene: 5. Germline V lookup: CDR1 LNHDA, CDR2 SQIVND (reference sequence). The CDR3 contains 14 residues. The CDR3: CASSTRTGGDEQYF. The CDR3 DNA sequence: TGTGCCAGTAGTACGCGGACAGGGGGGGACGAGCAGTACTTC.

CDR3 sequence (DNA): TGTGCCACCCAACAAAGGACTAACTATGGCTACACCTTC. As protein: CATQQRTNYGYTF. The chain has TRBV28 and TRBJ1-2; D uncertain. The germline CDR1 and CDR2 sequences are MDHEN and SYDVKM. V lost 10 bases to trimming and J lost 0 bases, with 12 bases between them. This CDR3 contains 13 residues.

The chain uses TRBV10-2 and TRBJ2-2; D is undetermined. The CDR3 is 13 amino acids. The V and J ends lost 6 bases and 5 bases respectively, with 10 bases between them. Germline CDR1 reads WSHSY; CDR2 reads SAAADI. The CDR3 DNA is TGCGCCAGCAGCTTACTGGGGACCGGGGAGCTGTTTTTT. Protein sequence: CASSLLGTGELFF.

This chain connects TRBV14 to TRBJ2-7; D perhaps matches TRBD2 (6 bases). Germline CDR1 is SGHDN and CDR2 is FVKESK. The CDR3 spans 13 residues. V was shortened by 3 bases and J by 7 bases, with 13 bases between the two germline ends. CDR3 DNA sequence: TGTGCCAGCAGCCAGGGACTGGGAAGGGAGCAGTACTTC. Translation: CASSQGLGREQYF.

The rearrangement joins TRBV6-1 to TRBJ1-5; D is unclear. This CDR3 is built from 13 residues. Per germline, CDR1 MNHNS and CDR2 SASEGT. V dropped 8 bases and J dropped 4 bases, with 12 bases sitting between them. The CDR3 here is CASESLMNQPQHF. The CDR3 DNA follows: TGTGCCAGCGAGTCTTTGATGAATCAGCCCCAGCATTTT.

In DNA form, the CDR3 reads TGTGCCAGCAGTCGGGACACCTCAACCATCTACGAGCAGTACTTC. This gives the protein CASSRDTSTIYEQYF. The rearrangement uses TRBV5-5 and TRBJ2-7; D is perhaps TRBD1 (6 bases). The CDR3 covers 15 residues. Germline V gene sequence: CDR1 SGHKS, CDR2 YYEKEE (reference sequence). With 5 bases removed from V and 3 bases from J, the gap between germline ends came to 18 bases.

This clone came up once. This rearrangement joins TRBV5-4 to TRBJ1-4; a possible D gene is TRBD1 (5 bases). The CDR3 is 13 residues long. The V and J ends lost 1 base and 7 bases respectively, with 8 bases between them. CDR1 is SGHNT, CDR2 YYREEE, per germline (reference sequence). The CDR3 reads CASSLRGGEKLFF. CDR3 nucleotides: TGTGCCAGCAGCTTGAGGGGAGGTGAAAAACTGTTTTTT.

This clone was seen only once. The chain is built from TRBV14 and TRBJ2-1; 12 nucleotides agree with TRBD2. V shed 5 bases, J shed 4 bases, and the junction held 15 bases outside the gene matches. The CDR3 spans 19 residues. CDR1 and CDR2 from the germline V gene are SGHDN and FVKESK. CDR3 sequence (DNA): TGTGCCAGCAGCTCCCGGACTAGCGGGACCTCTGAGGGGTACAATGAGCAGTTCTTC. This gives the protein CASSSRTSGTSEGYNEQFF.

This rearrangement joins TRBV7-2 to TRBJ2-5; the match to TRBD2 covers 8 bases. J gave up 4 bases and V 1 base, and 8 bases lay outside the gene matches. There are 16 residues in the CDR3. CDR1 is SGHTA, CDR2 FQGNSA, per germline. This chain's CDR3 is CASSLGVGRAGETQYF. CDR3 coding DNA: TGTGCCAGCAGCTTAGGAGTCGGGAGGGCCGGAGAGACCCAGTACTTC.

In this sample, this clone turned up once. This chain connects TRBV4-2 to TRBJ1-4, with TRBD1 identical over 8 bases. The CDR3 spans 17 residues. Germline trimming cut 0 bases from V and 1 base from J; bases unmatched to any gene: 4. Per germline, CDR1 LGHNA and CDR2 YNFKEQ. CDR3 nucleotide sequence: TGTGCCAGCAGCCAAGACAGGGGGCGCGGAACTAATGAAAAACTGTTTTTT. Encoded protein: CASSQDRGRGTNEKLFF.

This chain connects TRBV7-9 to TRBJ2-3; a weak D match, TRBD1 (5 bases). This CDR3 spans 17 amino acids. Germline CDR1 and CDR2: SEHNR and FQNEAQ (reference sequence). V dropped 1 base and J dropped 1 base, with 15 bases sitting between them. DNA for the CDR3: TGTGCCAGCAGCTTAGGGGTCCGGCAGGGCGGCACAGATACGCAGTATTTT. As protein: CASSLGVRQGGTDTQYF.

This clone was counted only a few times. The rearrangement links TRBV28 to TRBJ1-1; D unclear. The ends were cut back, 5 bases at V and 4 bases at J, with 14 bases in the middle. CDR3 length: 14 amino acids. CDR1 and CDR2 from the germline V gene are MDHEN and SYDVKM. The CDR3 region is CASSPIPRLTEAFF. The CDR3 DNA is TGTGCCAGCAGTCCCATCCCCAGGCTCACTGAAGCTTTCTTT.

The count of this clone is one. The V gene is TRBV5-1, the J gene TRBJ2-1, with 7 bases that match TRBD2. This CDR3 has 15 amino acids. Trimming took 1 base from V and 6 from J; bases not matched to a gene: 7. Looked up from germline, CDR1 is SGHRS and CDR2 is YFSETQ. CDR3 in DNA: TGCGCCAGCAGCTTGTCACCGGGAGGCGTCAATGAGCAGTTCTTC. This sequence encodes CASSLSPGGVNEQFF.

Only one count was recorded for this clone. The CDR3 sequence is CASSQATNTEAFF. DNA of the CDR3: TGCGCCAGCAGCCAAGCGACCAACACTGAAGCTTTCTTT. This chain joins TRBV4-3 and TRBJ1-1, with unresolved D. CDR1 and CDR2 from the germline V gene are LGHNA and YSLEER. V lost 1 base, J lost 2 bases, and 5 bases lay in between. The CDR3 runs to 13 residues.

The rearrangement links TRBV18 to TRBJ2-5; 9 positions match TRBD1. The ends lost 4 bases at V and 4 bases at J; junction bases unmatched: 7. CDR1 is KGHSH, CDR2 LQKENI, per germline. The CDR3 totals 15 residues. Here the CDR3 DNA reads TGTGCCAGCTCACTTACTACGGGACAGGGAGAGACCCAGTACTTC. This translates into CASSLTTGQGETQYF.

The chain uses TRBV4-2 and TRBJ2-3; possible D gene TRBD2, 5 bases. The length of the CDR3 is 15 residues. Germline V CDR1 and CDR2: LGHNA, YNFKEQ. Trimming took 4 bases from V and 1 from J, leaving 12 bases between them. DNA for the CDR3: TGTGCCAGCAGCCGCGATAGCGTTGGCACAGATACGCAGTATTTT. Translating gives CASSRDSVGTDTQYF.

This sequence joins TRBV10-3 and TRBJ2-7, with D hard to call. This CDR3 spans 14 amino acids. V lost 3 bases to trimming and J lost 0 bases, with 9 bases between them. Germline V CDR1 and CDR2: ENHRY, SYGVKD. In DNA form, the CDR3 reads TGTGCCATCAGTGATCATCTGACCTCCTACGAGCAGTACTTC. Encoded protein: CAISDHLTSYEQYF.

The chain has TRBV7-9 and TRBJ1-3; the match to TRBD1 covers 8 bases. The V and J ends lost 6 bases and 3 bases, in that order; junction bases with no gene match: 10. CDR1 SEHNR and CDR2 FQNEAQ come from the germline V gene (reference sequence). This CDR3 has 16 residues. For the CDR3, the DNA is TGTGCCAGCAGTGCCGGGACAGGACCTCTTGGAAACACCATATATTTT. Protein product: CASSAGTGPLGNTIYF. Supplemented by reference TRBV7-9 and TRBJ1-3, the full variable domain reads DTGVSQNPRHKITKRGQNVTFRCDPISEHNRLYWYRQTLGQGPEFLTYFQNEAQLEKSRLLSDRFSAERPKGSFSTLEIQRTEQGDSAMYLCASSAGTGPLGNTIYFGEGSWLTVV.

The J gene is TRBJ1-1, the V gene TRBV10-3; 7 positions agree with TRBD1. Germline values: CDR1 ENHRY, CDR2 SYGVKD. This CDR3 spans 14 amino acids. Trimming took 8 bases from V and 6 from J; bases not matched to a gene: 12. The CDR3 region is CAIGQQTGAAEAFF. CDR3 coding DNA: TGTGCCATCGGACAACAAACAGGGGCGGCTGAAGCTTTCTTT.

The chain has TRBV11-2 and TRBJ2-7; the D is unclear. In germline, CDR1 is SGHAT, CDR2 FQNNGV. The CDR3 is made up of 13 amino acids. Between the trimmed V and J ends, which lost 0 bases and 6 bases, there was a span of 9 bases. CDR3 sequence: CASSLEWRSEQYF. CDR3 bases: TGTGCCAGCAGCTTAGAATGGCGTAGCGAGCAGTACTTC.

The rearrangement links TRBV18 to TRBJ1-1, with D possibly being TRBD1 (5 bases). This CDR3 has 15 residues. Trimming removed 4 bases from V and 1 base from J, with 13 bases in between. CDR1 is KGHSH, CDR2 LQKENI, per germline. The CDR3 DNA reads as TGTGCCAGCTCACTTCCAGGGTTGCCGAACACTGAAGCTTTCTTT. Protein sequence: CASSLPGLPNTEAFF.

This clone was counted between two and nine times. The chain employs TRBV6-1 and TRBJ1-2; tentatively, D is TRBD1 (6 bases). The CDR3 runs to 12 residues. Trimming took 5 bases from V and 6 from J, leaving 10 bases between them. Germline-derived CDR1 and CDR2 are MNHNS and SASEGT. The CDR3 sequence is CASSTGLDGYTF. In DNA, the CDR3 is TGTGCCAGCAGTACAGGGTTGGATGGCTACACCTTC.

The V call is TRBV25-1, the J call TRBJ2-5, with a weak D call TRBD2 (5 bases). The V and J ends lost 2 bases and 1 base respectively, with 11 bases between them. Germline-derived CDR1 and CDR2 are MGHDK and SYGVNS. There are 15 residues in the CDR3. The DNA of the CDR3 is TGTGCCAGCAGTGAAAGCGGACGGACCCAAGAGACCCAGTACTTC. Amino acids: CASSESGRTQETQYF.

The chain employs TRBV18 and TRBJ2-3, with D unclear. This CDR3 comprises 13 residues. V was clipped by 5 bases and J by 0 bases, with 6 bases between them. Germline CDR1 is KGHSH and CDR2 is LQKENI. The CDR3 DNA is TGTGCCAGCTCAGCCCCTAGCACAGATACGCAGTATTTT. Translating it yields CASSAPSTDTQYF.

The chain has TRBV7-9 and TRBJ2-5; possibly TRBD2 for D (5 bases). This CDR3 comprises 17 residues. V lost 5 bases, J lost 4 bases, and 23 bases lay in between. The V gene's germline CDR1 is SEHNR and CDR2 FQNEAQ (reference sequence). DNA of the CDR3: TGTGCCAGCAGCCGTCAGCGGTCCCCGACCGTCGGAGAGACCCAGTACTTC. Residues: CASSRQRSPTVGETQYF.

The chain couples TRBV4-3 to TRBJ2-7, with D maybe TRBD2 (6 bases). Looked up from germline, CDR1 is LGHNA and CDR2 is YSLEER. This CDR3 has 15 amino acids. V was pared by 1 base and J by 4 bases, with 14 bases between. CDR3 sequence (DNA): TGCGCCAGCAGCCAAGGAGTCACTAGCTTATACGAGCAGTACTTC. Translated, it gives CASSQGVTSLYEQYF.

This clone appeared a single time. This chain joins TRBV7-6 and TRBJ1-5; D uncertain. The CDR3 totals 17 residues. V was shortened by 5 bases and J by 4 bases, with 21 bases between the two germline ends. Germline CDR1 is SGHVS and CDR2 is FNYEAQ. The chain's CDR3 is CASSLPSDGPRNQPQHF. CDR3 coding DNA: TGTGCCAGCAGCCTCCCATCGGACGGCCCAAGAAATCAGCCCCAGCATTTT.